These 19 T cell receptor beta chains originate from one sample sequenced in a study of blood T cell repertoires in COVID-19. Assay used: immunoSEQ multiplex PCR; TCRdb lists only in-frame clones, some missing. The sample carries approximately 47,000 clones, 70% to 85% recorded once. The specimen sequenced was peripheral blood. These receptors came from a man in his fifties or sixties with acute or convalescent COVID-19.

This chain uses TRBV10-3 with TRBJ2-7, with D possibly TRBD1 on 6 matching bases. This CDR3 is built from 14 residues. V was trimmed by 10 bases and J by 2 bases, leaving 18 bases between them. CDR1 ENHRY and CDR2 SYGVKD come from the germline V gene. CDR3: CATGHRVATYEQYF. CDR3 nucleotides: TGTGCCACGGGGCACAGGGTAGCCACCTACGAGCAGTACTTC.

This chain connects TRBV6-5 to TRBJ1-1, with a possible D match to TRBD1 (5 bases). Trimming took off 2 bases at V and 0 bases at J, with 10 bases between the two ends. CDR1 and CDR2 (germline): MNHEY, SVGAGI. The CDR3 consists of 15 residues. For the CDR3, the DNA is TGTGCCAGCAGTTACGGGGCGCAATTGAACACTGAAGCTTTCTTT. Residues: CASSYGAQLNTEAFF.

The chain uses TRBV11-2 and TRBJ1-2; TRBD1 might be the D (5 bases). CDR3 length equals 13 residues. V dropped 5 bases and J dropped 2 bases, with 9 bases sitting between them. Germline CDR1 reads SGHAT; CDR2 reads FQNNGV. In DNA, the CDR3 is TGTGCCAGCAGCCCGACAGACAACTATGGCTACACCTTC. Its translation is CASSPTDNYGYTF.

In DNA form, the CDR3 reads TGTGCCAGCAGCCCCGGAGTGTATCAGCCCCAGCATTTT. Its protein is CASSPGVYQPQHF. The gene calls are TRBV7-2 and TRBJ1-5; D is undetermined. Between the trimmed V and J ends, which lost 5 bases and 5 bases, there was a span of 10 bases. The V gene's germline CDR1 is SGHTA and CDR2 FQGNSA. The CDR3 spans 13 residues.

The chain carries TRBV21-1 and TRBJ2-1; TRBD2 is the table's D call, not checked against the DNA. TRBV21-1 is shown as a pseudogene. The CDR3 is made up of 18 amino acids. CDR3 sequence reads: CASSKVPGLAGAYNEQFF. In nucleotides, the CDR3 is TGTGCCAGCAGCAAAGTCCCCGGACTAGCGGGGGCCTACAATGAGCAGTTCTTC.

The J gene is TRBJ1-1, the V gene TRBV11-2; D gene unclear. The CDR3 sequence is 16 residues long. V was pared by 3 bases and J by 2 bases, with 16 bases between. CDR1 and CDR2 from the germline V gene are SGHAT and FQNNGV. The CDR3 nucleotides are TGTGCCAGCAGCTTGAGGGTGGTTAGTAGTAACACTGAAGCTTTCTTT. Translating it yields CASSLRVVSSNTEAFF.

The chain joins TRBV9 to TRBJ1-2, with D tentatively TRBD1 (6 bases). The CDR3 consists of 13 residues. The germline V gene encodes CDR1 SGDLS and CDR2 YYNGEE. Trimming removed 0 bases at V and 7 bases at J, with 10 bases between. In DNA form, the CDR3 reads TGTGCCAGCAGCGTAGTGGCAGGGGCTGGCTACACCTTC. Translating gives CASSVVAGAGYTF.

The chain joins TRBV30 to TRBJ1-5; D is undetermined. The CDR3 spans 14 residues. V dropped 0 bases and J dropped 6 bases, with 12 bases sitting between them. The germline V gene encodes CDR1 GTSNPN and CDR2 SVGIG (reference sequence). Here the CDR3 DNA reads TGTGCCTGGAGTGTAGGAGGGAACGGTCAGCCCCAGCATTTT. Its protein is CAWSVGGNGQPQHF.

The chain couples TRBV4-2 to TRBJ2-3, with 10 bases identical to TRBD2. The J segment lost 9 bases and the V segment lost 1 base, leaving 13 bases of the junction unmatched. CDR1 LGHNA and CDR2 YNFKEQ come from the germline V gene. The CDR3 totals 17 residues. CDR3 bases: TGTGCCAGCAGCCAAGGGCTAAGCGGGGGGGCCCGGGGAACGCAGTATTTT. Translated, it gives CASSQGLSGGARGTQYF.

CDR3 nucleotide sequence: TGTGCCAGCAGCTTAGGTTGGGGGGTTAACTATGGCTACACCTTC. It yields the protein CASSLGWGVNYGYTF. The chain couples TRBV7-2 to TRBJ1-2, with D tentatively TRBD1 (5 bases). V shed 1 base and J shed 1 base, with 10 bases lying between them. The CDR3 totals 15 residues. The germline V gene encodes CDR1 SGHTA and CDR2 FQGNSA.

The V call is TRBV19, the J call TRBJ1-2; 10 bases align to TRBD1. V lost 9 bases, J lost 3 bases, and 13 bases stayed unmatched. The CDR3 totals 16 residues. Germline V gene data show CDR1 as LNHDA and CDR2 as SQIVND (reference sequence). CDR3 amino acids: CASDGGQGTTYYGYTF. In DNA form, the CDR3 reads TGTGCCAGCGATGGGGGACAGGGGACGACCTACTATGGCTACACCTTC.

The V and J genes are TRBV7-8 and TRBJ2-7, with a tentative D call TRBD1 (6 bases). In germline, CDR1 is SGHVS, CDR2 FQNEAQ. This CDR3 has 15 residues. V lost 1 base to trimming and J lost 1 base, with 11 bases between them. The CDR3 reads CASSLGSTGSYEQYF. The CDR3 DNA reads TGTGCCAGCAGCTTAGGGTCGACAGGTTCCTACGAGCAGTACTTC. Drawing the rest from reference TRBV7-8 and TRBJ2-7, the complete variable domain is GAGVSQSPRYKVAKRGQDVALRCDPISGHVSLFWYQQALGQGPEFLTYFQNEAQLDKSGLPSDRFFAERPEGSVSTLKIQRTQQEDSAVYLCASSLGSTGSYEQYFGPGTRLTVT.

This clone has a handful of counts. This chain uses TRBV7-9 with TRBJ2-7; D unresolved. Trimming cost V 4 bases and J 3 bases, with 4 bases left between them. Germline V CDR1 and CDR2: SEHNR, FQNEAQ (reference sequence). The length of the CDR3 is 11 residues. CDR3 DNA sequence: TGTGCCAGCAGCTCTAACTACGAGCAGTACTTC. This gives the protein CASSSNYEQYF.

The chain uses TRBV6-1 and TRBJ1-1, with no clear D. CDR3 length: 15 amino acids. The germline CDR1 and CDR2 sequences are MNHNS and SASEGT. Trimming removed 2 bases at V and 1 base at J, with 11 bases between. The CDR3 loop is CASSEWRGANTEAFF. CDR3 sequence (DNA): TGTGCCAGCAGTGAATGGCGGGGAGCGAACACTGAAGCTTTCTTT.

For the CDR3, the DNA is TGCGCCAGCAGCTTGGGACAGAACACCGGGGAGCTGTTTTTT. Amino acid sequence: CASSLGQNTGELFF. The V gene is TRBV5-1, the J gene TRBJ2-2; D ambiguous. This CDR3 is built from 14 residues. Germline V lookup: CDR1 SGHRS, CDR2 YFSETQ. Between the trimmed V and J ends, which lost 0 bases and 1 base, there was a span of 4 bases.

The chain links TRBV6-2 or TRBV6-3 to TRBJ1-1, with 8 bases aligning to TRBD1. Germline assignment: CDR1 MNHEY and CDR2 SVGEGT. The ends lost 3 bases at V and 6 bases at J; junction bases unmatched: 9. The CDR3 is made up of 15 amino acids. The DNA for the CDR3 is TGTGCCAGCAGTTATGACGGACAGGGATTAGCTGAAGCTTTCTTT. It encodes CASSYDGQGLAEAFF.

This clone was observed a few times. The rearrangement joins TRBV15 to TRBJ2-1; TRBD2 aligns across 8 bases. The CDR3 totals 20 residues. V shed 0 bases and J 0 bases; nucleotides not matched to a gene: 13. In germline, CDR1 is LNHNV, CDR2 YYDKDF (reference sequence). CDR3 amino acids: CATSRDVPPPSGPSYNEQFF. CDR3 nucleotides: TGTGCCACCAGCAGAGATGTTCCCCCCCCTAGCGGGCCCTCCTACAATGAGCAGTTCTTC.

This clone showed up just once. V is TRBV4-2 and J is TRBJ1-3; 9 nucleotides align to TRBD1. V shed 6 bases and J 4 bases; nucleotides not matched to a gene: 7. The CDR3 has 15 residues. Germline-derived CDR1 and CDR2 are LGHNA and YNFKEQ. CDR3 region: CASSTGTGSGNTIYF. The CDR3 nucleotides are TGTGCCAGCAGTACCGGGACAGGGTCCGGAAACACCATATATTTT.

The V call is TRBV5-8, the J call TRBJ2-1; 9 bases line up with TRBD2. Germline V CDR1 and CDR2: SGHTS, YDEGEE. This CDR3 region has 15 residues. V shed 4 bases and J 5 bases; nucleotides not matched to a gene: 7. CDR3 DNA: TGTGCCAGCAGCGCAGCGGGGGGCCCGAACAATGAGCAGTTCTTC. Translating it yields CASSAAGGPNNEQFF.